The 11 T cell receptor beta chains below come from one sample, sequenced in a study of CD8 T cells in ankylosing spondylitis (dated by TCRdb to about 2017). Receptor libraries were prepared by 5' RACE. Sequenced using an Illumina HiSeq 2500. TCRdb reran the public reads through fastp at Q25 and MiXCR, keeping productive beta chains. Entries that share a CDR3 protein sequence are merged under the most common genes and DNA. The sample profile shows about 260,000 distinct CDR3 sequences; around 20% of them were found once. Together, the top ten hold roughly 7.3% of the sample. Source material: blood, either unsorted or a sorted T cell fraction (not recorded which). The receptors were gathered from a male donor with ankylosing spondylitis or in good health (not recorded which).

This clonotype has a count of ten or more. This chain connects TRBV5-1 to TRBJ1-1; D is perhaps TRBD1 (6 bases). From germline, CDR1 is SGHRS and CDR2 YFSETQ. This CDR3 is built from 15 residues. Trimming cost V 2 bases and J 1 base, with 12 bases left between them. CDR3 DNA sequence: TGCGCCAGCAGCTTACAGGGACCTGAGAACACTGAAGCTTTCTTT. It specifies CASSLQGPENTEAFF.

The chain uses TRBV5-1 and TRBJ2-1, with TRBD2 matching 7 bases. The CDR3 totals 17 residues. V shed 3 bases and J 0 bases; nucleotides not matched to a gene: 9. Germline CDR1 and CDR2: SGHRS and YFSETQ. The CDR3 nucleotides read TGCGCCAGCAGCTCCCCCTTCGGGGGGAGCTCCTACAATGAGCAGTTCTTC. It yields the protein CASSSPFGGSSYNEQFF.

This clonotype has a handful of counts. The chain uses TRBV7-3 and TRBJ2-5; the match to TRBD2 covers 10 bases. The V segment lost 5 bases and the J segment 2 bases; nucleotides outside the gene matches: 5. The CDR3 runs 15 residues. CDR1 and CDR2 (germline): SGHTA, FQGTGA. CDR3 nucleotides: TGTGCCAGCAGCCGTAGCGGGGGGCTACAAGAGACCCAGTACTTC. This sequence encodes CASSRSGGLQETQYF.

The table lists this clonotype with many counts. The genes are TRBV11-1 and TRBJ2-2; tentative D call: TRBD1 (6 bases). This CDR3 contains 14 residues. Trimming pared 6 bases from V and 0 bases from J, leaving 8 bases between. The germline gives CDR1 SGHAT, CDR2 FQDESV (reference sequence). The CDR3: CASSDRTNTGELFF. For the CDR3, the DNA is TGTGCCAGCAGTGACAGGACGAACACCGGGGAGCTGTTTTTT.

Concerning this clonotype: This may be a read error: a much more frequent sequence differs by one nucleotide. The chain links TRBV11-2 to TRBJ2-2; no reliable D call. CDR1 SGHAT and CDR2 FQNNGV come from the germline V gene. The CDR3 is 12 residues long. V lost 5 bases, J lost 3 bases, and 4 bases lay in between. In DNA, the CDR3 is TGTGCCAGCAGCCCCGACACCGGGGAGCTGTTTTTT. This codes for CASSPDTGELFF.

The chain combines TRBV7-8 with TRBJ2-7; D remains ambiguous. CDR1 SGHVS and CDR2 FQNEAQ come from the germline V gene. V lost 5 bases to trimming and J lost 4 bases, with 15 bases between them. CDR3 length: 14 residues. Here the CDR3 DNA reads TGTGCCAGCAGCCCCTCCCCACGCGGTTACGAGCAGTACGTC. Amino acids: CASSPSPRGYEQYV.

The chain couples TRBV20-1 to TRBJ2-1; the D is unclear. The CDR3 covers 15 residues. Germline assignment: CDR1 DFQATT and CDR2 SNEGSKA (reference sequence). Trimming removed 0 bases from V and 5 bases from J, with 14 bases in between. The CDR3 spells CSARDGSDGDNEQFF. The CDR3 DNA follows: TGCAGTGCTAGAGATGGTTCTGACGGTGACAATGAGCAGTTCTTC.

This rearrangement joins TRBV7-2 to TRBJ2-1, with D unresolved. Germline-derived CDR1 and CDR2 are SGHTA and FQGNSA. There are 13 residues in the CDR3. V was shortened by 4 bases and J by 7 bases, with 11 bases between the two germline ends. Written as DNA, the CDR3 is TGTGCCAGCAGCTCCCGGTCGGGTAATGAGCAGTTCTTC. It yields the protein CASSSRSGNEQFF.

This clonotype was found a few times. The chain couples TRBV5-1 to TRBJ1-1; 7 bases map to TRBD1. CDR1 and CDR2 from the germline V gene are SGHRS and YFSETQ. The CDR3 covers 17 residues. Losses at the gene ends were 3 bases for V and 4 bases for J; bases not matched to a gene: 15. The CDR3 DNA reads TGCGCCAGCAGCTCAAAGGGGGGTACAGGGGCGGCCACTGAAGCTTTCTTT. This translates into CASSSKGGTGAATEAFF.

The chain joins TRBV5-1 to TRBJ2-1; 8 nucleotides align to TRBD1. The CDR3 runs 15 residues. Germline-derived CDR1 and CDR2 are SGHRS and YFSETQ. V dropped 4 bases and J dropped 7; count of bases not matched to a gene: 10. The CDR3 DNA is TGCGCCAGCAGCGGGGACACAGGGGGGCTAAATGAGCAGTTCTTC. This translates into CASSGDTGGLNEQFF.

This clonotype has just a few counts. The V call is TRBV4-2, the J call TRBJ2-2, with 7 bases identical to TRBD1. Trimming at V came to 0 bases and at J to 4 bases, leaving 5 bases not matched to a gene. The CDR3 covers 16 residues. Germline V gene lookup returns CDR1 LGHNA and CDR2 YNFKEQ. DNA of the CDR3: TGTGCCAGCAGCCAAGAGGGGAACAGGGGCACCGGGGAGCTGTTTTTT. It is translated as CASSQEGNRGTGELFF.